Each of the 17 T cell receptor beta chains below was sequenced from the same sample in a study of blood T cells in healthy people across ages. Primed by a sample-barcoded 5' primer and a J-beta primer mix, a second PCR proceeded for 7 to 11 cycles. One entry per CDR3 protein, called by TCRdb with MiXCR from the 5' RACE reads. This sample carries more than 900,000 distinct CDR3 sequences, 25% to 35% of them seen once, and the ten largest clones take 10% to 13%. The data were also submitted as part of a second study, on T cells of mothers and their children.

The sample comprised blood. The receptors shown here come from a woman in her thirties or forties in good health.

In its sample, this clonotype was seen a few times. This chain joins TRBV12-3 or TRBV12-4 and TRBJ1-2; D is perhaps TRBD1 (5 bases). V lost 6 bases, J lost 4 bases, and 15 bases lay in between. This CDR3 contains 14 residues. CDR3 sequence reads: CASSITGTAYGYTF. The CDR3 DNA reads as TGTGCCAGCAGCATAACCGGGACGGCCTATGGCTACACCTTC.

About this clonotype: Given a much more abundant clone one base away, this may be a read error. The J gene is TRBJ2-1, the V gene TRBV28; the match to TRBD1 covers 7 bases. This CDR3 comprises 12 residues. Germline CDR1 reads MDHEN; CDR2 reads SYDVKM. After removal of 11 bases from V and 10 bases from J, the junction contained 11 bases not matched to a gene. The CDR3 DNA is TGTGCCTCCCAGGGGACAGCCTACGAGCAGTTCTTC. It specifies CASQGTAYEQFF.

This clonotype was observed at least ten times. The rearrangement links TRBV7-2 to TRBJ2-7; the D is unclear. In germline, CDR1 is SGHTA, CDR2 FQGNSA. The CDR3 consists of 13 residues. Trimming cost V 5 bases and J 2 bases, with 10 bases left between them. Written as DNA, the CDR3 is TGTGCCAGCAGCAAGAGTACCCCCTACGAGCAGTACTTC. This gives the protein CASSKSTPYEQYF.

Here the CDR3 reads CSAARGGAPLRTDTQYF. The CDR3 bases are TGCAGTGCTGCTCGCGGGGGGGCTCCCCTGAGAACAGATACGCAGTATTTT. The chain joins TRBV20-1 to TRBJ2-3; TRBD2 agrees at 9 bases. Trimming removed 5 bases from V and 3 bases from J; junction bases left unmatched: 15. Germline loops: CDR1 DFQATT, CDR2 SNEGSKA (reference sequence). The CDR3 is 17 amino acids.

This chain joins TRBV19 and TRBJ2-7, with D unclear. The V gene's germline CDR1 is LNHDA and CDR2 SQIVND (reference sequence). Trimming pared 3 bases from V and 1 base from J, leaving 7 bases between. The CDR3 spans 13 residues. The CDR3 nucleotides are TGTGCCAGTAGTATTACGTTTTCCTACGAGCAGTACTTC. Amino acid sequence: CASSITFSYEQYF. Complete variable domain (other parts from reference TRBV19 and TRBJ2-7): DGGITQSPKYLFRKEGQNVTLSCEQNLNHDAMYWYRQDPGQGLRLIYYSQIVNDFQKGDIAEGYSVSREKKESFPLTVTSAQKNPTAFYLCASSITFSYEQYFGPGTRLTVT.

This clonotype was counted at least ten times. The genes are TRBV7-2 and TRBJ2-7; 8 bases fit TRBD2. Germline V lookup: CDR1 SGHTA, CDR2 FQGNSA. Trimming cost V 5 bases and J 3 bases; bases outside gene matches: 9. This CDR3 is 15 amino acids long. The CDR3 sequence: CASSRSGGILYEQYF. In nucleotides, the CDR3 is TGTGCCAGCAGCCGAAGCGGGGGCATTCTCTACGAGCAGTACTTC.

This clonotype appeared many times. The chain carries TRBV5-4 and TRBJ2-7, with D possibly being TRBD2 (5 bases). This CDR3 contains 13 residues. Germline lookup yields CDR1 SGHNT and CDR2 YYREEE (reference sequence). V was cut by 4 bases and J by 5 bases, with 13 bases left in between. The CDR3 bases are TGTGCCAGCAGCGCAAGTGAGGGCCACGAGCAGTACTTC. Encoded protein: CASSASEGHEQYF.

The rearrangement uses TRBV10-3 and TRBJ2-7; 8 positions match TRBD2. This CDR3 region has 14 residues. Trimming took 5 bases from V and 5 from J; bases not matched to a gene: 8. Looked up from germline, CDR1 is ENHRY and CDR2 is SYGVKD. DNA for the CDR3: TGTGCCATCAGTCGGACTGGCGGGGGGAACGAGCAGTACTTC. It encodes CAISRTGGGNEQYF.

As to this clonotype: Being one base from a much bigger clone, this may be a read error. As DNA, the CDR3 is TGTGCCAGCAGGGTCACAGGGTACCTATCTATTGGCTACACCTTC. This sequence encodes CASRVTGYLSIGYTF. V is TRBV28 and J is TRBJ1-2; TRBD1 is a possible D gene (6 bases). This CDR3 is built from 15 residues. Trimming left V 6 bases short and J 7 bases short, with 21 bases between. Germline V gene lookup returns CDR1 MDHEN and CDR2 SYDVKM.

The table lists this clonotype with many counts. The rearrangement links TRBV20-1 to TRBJ1-5; 7 bases align to TRBD1. The CDR3 is made up of 13 amino acids. CDR1 is DFQATT and CDR2 is SNEGSKA in the germline V gene (reference sequence). Unmatched junction bases numbered 9, after V lost 5 bases and J lost 8 bases. The CDR3 bases are TGCAGTGCTGGGGGACAGAGTTTCGAGCCCCAGCATTTT. It codes for CSAGGQSFEPQHF.

The CDR3 DNA follows: TGTGCCACCAGAGGCTTTAACAGGGGTACGGGGTCACCCCTCCACTTT. Protein: CATRGFNRGTGSPLHF. The rearrangement uses TRBV15 and TRBJ1-6; 7 bases line up with TRBD1. CDR1 is LNHNV, CDR2 YYDKDF, per germline (reference sequence). Trimming at V came to 6 bases and at J to 10 bases, leaving 15 bases not matched to a gene. The CDR3 is made up of 16 amino acids.

As regards this clonotype: A much more abundant neighbour one base away suggests this may be a read error. The J gene is TRBJ2-1, the V gene TRBV29-1; the match to TRBD2 covers 7 bases. This CDR3 comprises 14 residues. Germline lookup yields CDR1 SQVTM and CDR2 ANQGSEA. Trimming removed 6 bases from V and 13 bases from J; junction bases left unmatched: 18. The CDR3 bases are TGCAGCGTGGGTGGGGGGGTTCTAGGAGAGACCCAGTTCTTC. As protein: CSVGGGVLGETQFF.

Points on this clonotype: One junction end does not reproduce the germline sequence, and a read error may be involved. The chain carries TRBV7-7 and TRBJ2-5; D gene uncertain. CDR3 length: 14 residues. Germline values: CDR1 SSHAT, CDR2 FNYEAQ (reference sequence). CDR3 amino acids: CASSYSANQETQYF. CDR3 in DNA: TGTGCTAGCAGCTACTCAGCCAACCAAGAGACCCAGTACTTC.

Points on this clonotype: A much larger clone differs from this one at a single base, so this may be a read error. The chain combines TRBV9 with TRBJ2-7; 9 bases are shared with TRBD1. The CDR3 is 17 amino acids. The germline gives CDR1 SGDLS, CDR2 YYNGEE. V shed 0 bases, J shed 2 bases, and the junction held 9 bases outside the gene matches. The CDR3 reads CASSVAGQGLETYEQYF. The CDR3 DNA reads as TGTGCCAGCAGCGTAGCTGGACAGGGGCTAGAGACCTACGAGCAGTACTTC.

This clonotype was detected a few times. The V and J genes are TRBV10-3 and TRBJ2-6; 8 bases map to TRBD2. CDR1 ENHRY and CDR2 SYGVKD come from the germline V gene. This CDR3 spans 15 amino acids. The trim removed 6 bases at V and 0 bases at J, leaving 1 base unmatched. CDR3 residues: CAISGRASGANVLTF. CDR3 DNA: TGTGCCATCAGCGGGAGGGCCTCTGGGGCCAACGTCCTGACTTTC.

This clonotype was seen more than once but under ten times. The genes are TRBV20-1 and TRBJ1-2; tentatively, D is TRBD1 (5 bases). Trimming shortened V by 5 bases and J by 2 bases, and 9 bases separated the two germline ends. CDR3 length equals 12 residues. Germline loops: CDR1 DFQATT, CDR2 SNEGSKA (reference sequence). As DNA, the CDR3 is TGCAGTGCTGGGACCAAAAACTATGGCTACACCTTC. It translates to CSAGTKNYGYTF.

This clonotype was recorded only once. A read error may account for a junction end that differs from germline. The chain employs TRBV19 and TRBJ2-4, with 7 bases matching TRBD1. The CDR3 loop spans 14 amino acids. Germline loops: CDR1 LNHDA, CDR2 SQIVND (reference sequence). The CDR3 here is CASSIGTAKNIQYF. The CDR3 region has the DNA TGTGCCAGTAGTATCGGGACAGCCAAAAACATTCAGTACTTT.